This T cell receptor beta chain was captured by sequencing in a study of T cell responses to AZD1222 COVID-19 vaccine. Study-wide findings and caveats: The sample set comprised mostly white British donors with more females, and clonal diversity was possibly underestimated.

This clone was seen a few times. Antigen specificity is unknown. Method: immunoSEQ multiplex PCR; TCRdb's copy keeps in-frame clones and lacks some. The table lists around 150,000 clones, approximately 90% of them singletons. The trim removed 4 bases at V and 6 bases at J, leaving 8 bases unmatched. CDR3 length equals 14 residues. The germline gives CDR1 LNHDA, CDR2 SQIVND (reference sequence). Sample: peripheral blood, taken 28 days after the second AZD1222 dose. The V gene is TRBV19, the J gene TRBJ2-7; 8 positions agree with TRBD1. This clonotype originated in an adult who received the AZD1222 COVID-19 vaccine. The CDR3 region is CASSTGTGFGEQYF. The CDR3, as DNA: TGTGCCAGTAGTACCGGGACAGGATTCGGCGAGCAGTACTTC. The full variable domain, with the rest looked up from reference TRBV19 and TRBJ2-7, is DGGITQSPKYLFRKEGQNVTLSCEQNLNHDAMYWYRQDPGQGLRLIYYSQIVNDFQKGDIAEGYSVSREKKESFPLTVTSAQKNPTAFYLCASSTGTGFGEQYFGPGTRLTVT.